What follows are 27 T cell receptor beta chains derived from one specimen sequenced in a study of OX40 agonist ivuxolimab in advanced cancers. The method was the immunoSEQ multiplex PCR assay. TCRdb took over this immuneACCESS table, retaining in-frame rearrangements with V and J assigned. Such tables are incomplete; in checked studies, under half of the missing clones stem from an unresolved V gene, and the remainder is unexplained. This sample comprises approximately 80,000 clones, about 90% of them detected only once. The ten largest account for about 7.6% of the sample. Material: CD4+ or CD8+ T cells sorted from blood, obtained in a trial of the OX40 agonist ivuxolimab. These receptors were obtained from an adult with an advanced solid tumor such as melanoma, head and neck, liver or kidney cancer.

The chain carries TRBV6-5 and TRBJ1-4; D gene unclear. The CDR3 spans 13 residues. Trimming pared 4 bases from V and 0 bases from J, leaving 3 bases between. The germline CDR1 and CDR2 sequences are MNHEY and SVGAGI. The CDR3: CASSFATNEKLFF. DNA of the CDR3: TGTGCCAGCAGTTTTGCAACTAATGAAAAACTGTTTTTT.

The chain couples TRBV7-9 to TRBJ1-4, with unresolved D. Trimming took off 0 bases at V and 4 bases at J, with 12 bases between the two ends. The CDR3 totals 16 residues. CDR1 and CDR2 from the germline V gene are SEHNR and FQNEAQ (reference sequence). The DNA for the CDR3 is TGTGCCAGCAGCTTAGCGCGGGCCGCTCTTAATGAAAAACTGTTTTTT. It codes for CASSLARAALNEKLFF.

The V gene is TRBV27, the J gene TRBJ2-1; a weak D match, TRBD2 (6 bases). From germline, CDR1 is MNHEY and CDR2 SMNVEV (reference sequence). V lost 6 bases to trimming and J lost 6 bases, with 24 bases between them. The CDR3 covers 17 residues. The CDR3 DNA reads TGTGCCAGCAGCCAACTCTTGCGGGTGGGACTCCTCAATGAGCAGTTCTTC. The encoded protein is CASSQLLRVGLLNEQFF.

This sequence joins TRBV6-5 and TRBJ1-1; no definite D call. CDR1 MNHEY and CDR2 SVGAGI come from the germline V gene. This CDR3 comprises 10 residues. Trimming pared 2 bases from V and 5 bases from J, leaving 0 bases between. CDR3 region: CASSYTEAFF. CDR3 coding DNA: TGTGCCAGCAGTTACACTGAAGCTTTCTTT.

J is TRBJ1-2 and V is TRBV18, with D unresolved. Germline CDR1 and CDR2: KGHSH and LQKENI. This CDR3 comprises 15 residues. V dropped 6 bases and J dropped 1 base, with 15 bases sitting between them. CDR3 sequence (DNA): TGTGCCAGCTCGGACTGGGATAATATTAACTATGGCTACACCTTC. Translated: CASSDWDNINYGYTF.

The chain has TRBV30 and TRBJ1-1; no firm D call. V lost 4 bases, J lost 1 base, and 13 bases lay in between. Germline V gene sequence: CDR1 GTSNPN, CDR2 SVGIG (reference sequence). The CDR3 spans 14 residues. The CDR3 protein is CAWTEREGNTEAFF. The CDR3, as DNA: TGTGCCTGGACCGAACGGGAGGGGAACACTGAAGCTTTCTTT.

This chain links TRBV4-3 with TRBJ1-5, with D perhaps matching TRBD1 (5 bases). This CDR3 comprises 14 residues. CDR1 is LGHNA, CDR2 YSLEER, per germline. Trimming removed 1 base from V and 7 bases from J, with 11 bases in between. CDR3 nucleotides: TGCGCCAGCAGCCAAGTAGTCAGGGTCCAGCCCCAGCATTTT. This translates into CASSQVVRVQPQHF.

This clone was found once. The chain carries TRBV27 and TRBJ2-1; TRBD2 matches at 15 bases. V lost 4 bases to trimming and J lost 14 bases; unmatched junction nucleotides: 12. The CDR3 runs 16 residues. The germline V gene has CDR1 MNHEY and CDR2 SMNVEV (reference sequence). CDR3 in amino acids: CASSSGMGTSGRWEFF. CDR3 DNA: TGTGCCAGCAGTTCCGGGATGGGGACTAGCGGGAGGTGGGAGTTCTTC.

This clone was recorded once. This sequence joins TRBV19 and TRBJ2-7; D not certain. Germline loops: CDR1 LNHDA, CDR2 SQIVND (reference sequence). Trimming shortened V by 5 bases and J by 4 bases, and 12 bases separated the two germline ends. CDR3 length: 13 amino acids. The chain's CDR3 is CASSSAHSYEQYV. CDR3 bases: TGTGCCAGTAGTTCGGCGCACAGTTACGAGCAGTACGTC.

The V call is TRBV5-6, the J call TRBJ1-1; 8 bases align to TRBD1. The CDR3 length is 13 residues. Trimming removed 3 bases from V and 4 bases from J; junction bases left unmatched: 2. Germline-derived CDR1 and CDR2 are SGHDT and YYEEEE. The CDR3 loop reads CASSWTGTTEAFF. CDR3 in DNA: TGTGCCAGCAGCTGGACAGGGACCACTGAAGCTTTCTTT.

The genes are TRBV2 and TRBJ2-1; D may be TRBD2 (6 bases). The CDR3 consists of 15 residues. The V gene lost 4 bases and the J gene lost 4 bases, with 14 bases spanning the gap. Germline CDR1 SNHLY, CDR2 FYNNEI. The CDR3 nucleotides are TGTGCCAGCAGTGGGGTGGGGCGGGAATACAATGAGCAGTTCTTC. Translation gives CASSGVGREYNEQFF.

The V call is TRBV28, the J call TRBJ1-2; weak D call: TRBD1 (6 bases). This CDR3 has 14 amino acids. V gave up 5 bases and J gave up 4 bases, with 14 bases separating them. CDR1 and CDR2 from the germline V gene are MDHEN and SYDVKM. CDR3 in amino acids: CASSPTGFGYGYTF. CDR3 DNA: TGTGCCAGCAGTCCCACAGGGTTCGGCTATGGCTACACCTTC.

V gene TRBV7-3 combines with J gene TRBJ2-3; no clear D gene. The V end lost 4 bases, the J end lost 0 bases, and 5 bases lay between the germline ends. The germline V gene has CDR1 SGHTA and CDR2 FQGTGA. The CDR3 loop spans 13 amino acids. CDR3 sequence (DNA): TGTGCCAGCAGCTCCACTAGCACAGATACGCAGTATTTT. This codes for CASSSTSTDTQYF. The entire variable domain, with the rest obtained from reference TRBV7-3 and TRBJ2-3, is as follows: GAGVSQTPSNKVTEKGKYVELRCDPISGHTALYWYRQSLGQGPEFLIYFQGTGAADDSGLPNDRFFAVRPEGSVSTLKIQRTERGDSAVYLCASSSTSTDTQYFGPGTRLTVL.

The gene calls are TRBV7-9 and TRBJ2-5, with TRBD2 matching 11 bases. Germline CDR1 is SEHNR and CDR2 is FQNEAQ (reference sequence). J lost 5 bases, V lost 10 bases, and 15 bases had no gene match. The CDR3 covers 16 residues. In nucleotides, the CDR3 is TGTGCCAACTCTCTCGGGAGACTAGCGGGGTTGGAGACCCAGTACTTC. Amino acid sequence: CANSLGRLAGLETQYF.

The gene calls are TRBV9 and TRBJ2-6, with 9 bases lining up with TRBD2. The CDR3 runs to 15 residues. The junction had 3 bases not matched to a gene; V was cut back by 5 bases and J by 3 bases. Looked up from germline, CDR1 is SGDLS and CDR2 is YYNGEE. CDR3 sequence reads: CASRGTSHGANVLTF. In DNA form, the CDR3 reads TGTGCCAGCAGGGGGACTAGCCATGGGGCCAACGTCCTGACTTTC.

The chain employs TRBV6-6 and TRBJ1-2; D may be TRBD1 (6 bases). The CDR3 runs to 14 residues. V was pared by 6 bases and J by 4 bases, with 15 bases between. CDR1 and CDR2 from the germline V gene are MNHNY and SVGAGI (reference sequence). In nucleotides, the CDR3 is TGTGCCAGCAGGGACCAAAGGACAGTCTATGGCTACACCTTC. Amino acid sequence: CASRDQRTVYGYTF.

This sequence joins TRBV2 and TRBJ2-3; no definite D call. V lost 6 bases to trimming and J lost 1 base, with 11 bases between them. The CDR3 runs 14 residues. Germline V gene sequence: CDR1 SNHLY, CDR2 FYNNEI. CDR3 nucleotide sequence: TGTGCCAGCAGGCCGGGCAAGGGCACAGATACGCAGTATTTT. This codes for CASRPGKGTDTQYF.

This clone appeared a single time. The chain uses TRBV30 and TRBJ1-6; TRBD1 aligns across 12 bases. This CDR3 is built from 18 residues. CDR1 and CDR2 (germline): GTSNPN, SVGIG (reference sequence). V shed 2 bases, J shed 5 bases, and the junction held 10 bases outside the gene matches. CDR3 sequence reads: CAWSPGTGGIWDNSPLHF. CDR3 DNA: TGTGCCTGGAGTCCCGGGACAGGGGGCATATGGGATAATTCACCCCTCCACTTT.

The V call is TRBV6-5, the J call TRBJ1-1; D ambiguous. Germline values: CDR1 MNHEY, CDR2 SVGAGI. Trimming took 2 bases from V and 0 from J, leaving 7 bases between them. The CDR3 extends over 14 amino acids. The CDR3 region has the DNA TGTGCCAGCAGTTACCGACTGCTGAACACTGAAGCTTTCTTT. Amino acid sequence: CASSYRLLNTEAFF.

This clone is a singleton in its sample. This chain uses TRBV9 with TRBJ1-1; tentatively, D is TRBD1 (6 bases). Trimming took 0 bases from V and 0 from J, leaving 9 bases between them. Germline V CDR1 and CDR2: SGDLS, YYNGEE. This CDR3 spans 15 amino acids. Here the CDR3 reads CASSVVGGLNTEAFF. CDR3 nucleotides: TGTGCCAGCAGCGTAGTGGGGGGGCTGAACACTGAAGCTTTCTTT.

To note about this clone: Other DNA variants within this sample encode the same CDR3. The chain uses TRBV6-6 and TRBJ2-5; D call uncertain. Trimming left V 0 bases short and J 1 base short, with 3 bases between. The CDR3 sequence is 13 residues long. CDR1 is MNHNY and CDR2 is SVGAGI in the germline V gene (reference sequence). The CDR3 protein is CASSYSGQETQYF. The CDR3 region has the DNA TGTGCCAGCAGTTACTCGGGCCAAGAGACCCAGTACTTC.

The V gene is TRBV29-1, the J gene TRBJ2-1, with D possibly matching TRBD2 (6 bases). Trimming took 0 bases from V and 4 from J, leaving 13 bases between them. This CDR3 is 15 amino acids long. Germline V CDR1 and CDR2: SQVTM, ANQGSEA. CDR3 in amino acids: CSVEDQGGGYNEQFF. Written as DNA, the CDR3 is TGCAGCGTTGAAGATCAAGGCGGAGGGTACAATGAGCAGTTCTTC.

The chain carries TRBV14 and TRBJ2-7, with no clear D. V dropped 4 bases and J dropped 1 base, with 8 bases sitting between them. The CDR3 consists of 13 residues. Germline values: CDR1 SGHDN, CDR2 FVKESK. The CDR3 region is CASSPWGSYEQYV. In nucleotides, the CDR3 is TGTGCCAGCAGCCCGTGGGGTTCCTACGAGCAGTACGTC.

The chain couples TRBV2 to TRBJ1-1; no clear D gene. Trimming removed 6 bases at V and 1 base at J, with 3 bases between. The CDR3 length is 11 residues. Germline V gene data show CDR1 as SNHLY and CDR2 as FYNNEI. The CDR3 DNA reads TGTGCCAGCAGAGCGAACACTGAAGCTTTCTTT. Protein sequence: CASRANTEAFF.

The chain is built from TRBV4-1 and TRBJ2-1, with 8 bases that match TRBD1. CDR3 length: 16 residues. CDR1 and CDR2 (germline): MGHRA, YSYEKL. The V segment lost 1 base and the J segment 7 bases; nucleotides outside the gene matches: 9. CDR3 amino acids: CASSQGPGQGGNEQFF. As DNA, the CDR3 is TGCGCCAGCAGCCAAGGTCCAGGACAGGGTGGGAATGAGCAGTTCTTC.

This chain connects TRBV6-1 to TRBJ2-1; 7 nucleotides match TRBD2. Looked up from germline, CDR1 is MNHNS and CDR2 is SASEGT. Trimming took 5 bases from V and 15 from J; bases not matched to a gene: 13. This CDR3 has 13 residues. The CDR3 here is CASSLRKREIRFF. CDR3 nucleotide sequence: TGTGCCAGCAGTCTGAGAAAGCGGGAAATCAGGTTCTTC.

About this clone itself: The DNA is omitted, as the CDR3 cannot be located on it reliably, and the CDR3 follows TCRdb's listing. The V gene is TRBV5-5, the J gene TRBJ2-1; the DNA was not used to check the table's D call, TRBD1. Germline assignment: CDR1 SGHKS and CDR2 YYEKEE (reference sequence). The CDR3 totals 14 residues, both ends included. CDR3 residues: CASSFRARANEQFF.